Shown below are 5 T cell receptor beta chains from a single sample sequenced in a study of T cells after yellow fever vaccination. TCRdb reprocessed the 5' RACE reads with MiXCR, giving one entry per CDR3 protein. The data show some 250,000 distinct CDR3 sequences, about 3.5% seen once. The sequencing here drew on PBMCs, taken 15 days after the yellow fever booster vaccination. The receptor set was obtained from a man between 18 and 29 years old who received the YFV17D yellow fever vaccine.

This clonotype was detected many times. The chain uses TRBV3-2 and TRBJ2-7. TRBV3-2 is classified as a pseudogene. The CDR3 runs 16 residues. CDR3 coding DNA: TGTGCCAGCAGCCAAGATTTACCGCCTGCTACCTACGAGCAGTACGTC. This sequence encodes CASSQDLPPATYEQYV.

This clonotype appeared many times. The chain employs TRBV7-3 and TRBJ2-1; D uncertain. The CDR3 contains 14 residues. Looked up from germline, CDR1 is SGHTA and CDR2 is FQGTGA. V gave up 1 base and J gave up 7 bases, with 11 bases separating them. As DNA, the CDR3 is TGTGCCAGCAGCTTAAACCCCGGGTATAATGAGCAGTTCTTC. It codes for CASSLNPGYNEQFF.

This clonotype was seen repeatedly, ten times or more. This chain uses TRBV5-4 with TRBJ2-2, with no clear D. This CDR3 is built from 14 residues. The germline V gene encodes CDR1 SGHNT and CDR2 YYREEE (reference sequence). The V end lost 2 bases, the J end lost 3 bases, and 8 bases lay between the germline ends. The CDR3 here is CASSFVGHTGELFF. The CDR3 coding sequence is TGTGCCAGCAGCTTCGTCGGACACACCGGGGAGCTGTTTTTT.

At least ten counts were recorded for this clonotype. The chain combines TRBV28 with TRBJ2-2, with D possibly TRBD1 on 5 matching bases. This CDR3 has 14 residues. The germline CDR1 and CDR2 sequences are MDHEN and SYDVKM. Trimming shortened V by 7 bases and J by 2 bases, and 11 bases separated the two germline ends. In nucleotides, the CDR3 is TGTGCCAGCACGGAAGGGGCTAACACCGGGGAGCTGTTTTTT. It specifies CASTEGANTGELFF.

This clonotype was seen repeatedly, ten times or more. The J gene is TRBJ2-2, the V gene TRBV12-3 or TRBV12-4, with 7 bases lining up with TRBD1. V shed 5 bases and J 5 bases; nucleotides not matched to a gene: 8. This CDR3 is 15 amino acids long. This CDR3 reads CASSPRTGQTGELFF. The CDR3 DNA reads as TGTGCCAGCAGTCCCCGGACAGGCCAAACCGGGGAGCTGTTTTTT.